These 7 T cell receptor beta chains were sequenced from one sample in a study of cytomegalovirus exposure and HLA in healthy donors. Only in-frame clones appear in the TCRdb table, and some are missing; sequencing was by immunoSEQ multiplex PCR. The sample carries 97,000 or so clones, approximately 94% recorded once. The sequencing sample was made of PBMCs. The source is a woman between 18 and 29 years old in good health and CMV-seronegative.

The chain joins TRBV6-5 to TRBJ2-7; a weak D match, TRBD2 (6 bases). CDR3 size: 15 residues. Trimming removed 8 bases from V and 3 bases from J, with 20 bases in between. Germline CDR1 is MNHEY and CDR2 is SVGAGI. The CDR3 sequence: CASGLDGTGVYEQYF. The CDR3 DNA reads TGTGCCAGCGGATTAGACGGGACGGGGGTCTACGAGCAGTACTTC.

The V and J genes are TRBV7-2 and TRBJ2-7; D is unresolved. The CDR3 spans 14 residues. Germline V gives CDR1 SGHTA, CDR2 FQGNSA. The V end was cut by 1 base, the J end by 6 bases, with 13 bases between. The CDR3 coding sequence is TGTGCCAGCAGCTTAGTTTACGAGCCGCGCGAGCAGTACTTC. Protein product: CASSLVYEPREQYF.

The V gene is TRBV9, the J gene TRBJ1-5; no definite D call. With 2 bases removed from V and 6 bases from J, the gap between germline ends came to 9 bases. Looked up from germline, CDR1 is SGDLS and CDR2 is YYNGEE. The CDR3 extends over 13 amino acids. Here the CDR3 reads CASSVGEGQPQHF. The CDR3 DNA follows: TGTGCCAGCAGCGTTGGAGAGGGTCAGCCCCAGCATTTT.

The CDR3 is CASKPPERGYTF. As DNA, the CDR3 is TGTGCCTCCAAACCCCCCGAGCGTGGCTACACCTTC. The genes are TRBV21-1 and TRBJ1-2. TRBV21-1 is assigned pseudogene status. This CDR3 region has 12 residues.

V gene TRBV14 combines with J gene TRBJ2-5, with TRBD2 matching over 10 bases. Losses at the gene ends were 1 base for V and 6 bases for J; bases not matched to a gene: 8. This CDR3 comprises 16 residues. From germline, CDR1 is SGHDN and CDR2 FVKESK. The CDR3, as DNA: TGTGCCAGCAGCCAAGTAGCGGGGGGCCGCGGGAAGACCCAGTACTTC. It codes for CASSQVAGGRGKTQYF.

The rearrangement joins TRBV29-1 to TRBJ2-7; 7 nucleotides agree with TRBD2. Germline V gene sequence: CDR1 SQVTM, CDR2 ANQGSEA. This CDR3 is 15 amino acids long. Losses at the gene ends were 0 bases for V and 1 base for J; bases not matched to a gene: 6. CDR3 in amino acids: CSVEDPAGASYEQYF. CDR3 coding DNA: TGCAGCGTTGAAGATCCGGCGGGAGCTTCCTACGAGCAGTACTTC.

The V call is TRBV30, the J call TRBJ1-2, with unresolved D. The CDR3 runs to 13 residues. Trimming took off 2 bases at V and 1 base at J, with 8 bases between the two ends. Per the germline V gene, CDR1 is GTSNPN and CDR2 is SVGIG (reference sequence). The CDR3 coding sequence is TGTGCCTGGAGTCCCGAGGGTAACTATGGCTACACCTTC. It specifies CAWSPEGNYGYTF.